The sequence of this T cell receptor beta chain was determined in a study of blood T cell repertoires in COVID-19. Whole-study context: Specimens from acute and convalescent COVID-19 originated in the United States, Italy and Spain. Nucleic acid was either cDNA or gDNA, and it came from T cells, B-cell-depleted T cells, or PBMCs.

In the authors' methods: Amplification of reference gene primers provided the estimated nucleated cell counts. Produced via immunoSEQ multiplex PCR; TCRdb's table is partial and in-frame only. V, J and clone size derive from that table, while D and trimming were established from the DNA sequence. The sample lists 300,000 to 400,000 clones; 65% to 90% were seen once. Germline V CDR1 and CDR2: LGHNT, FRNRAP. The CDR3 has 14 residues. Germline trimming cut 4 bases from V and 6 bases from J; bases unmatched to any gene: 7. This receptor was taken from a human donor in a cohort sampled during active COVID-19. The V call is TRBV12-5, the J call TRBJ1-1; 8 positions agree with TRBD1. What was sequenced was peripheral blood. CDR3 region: CASGSGQGNPEAFF. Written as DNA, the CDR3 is TGTGCTAGTGGTTCCGGACAGGGTAACCCTGAAGCTTTCTTT.